The 15 T cell receptor beta chains presented below share a single source sample, sequenced in a study of T-cell memory formation after mild COVID-19. One entry per CDR3 protein results from TCRdb running MiXCR on the 5' RACE reads. The sample has hundreds of thousands of distinct CDR3 sequences; around 17% are singletons. Material for sequencing was PBMCs or a T cell subset sorted from them (not recorded which). All receptors come from an adult woman who had mild COVID-19 (a few samples of this study predate the infection). Cell type and time point are not known.

Only a few counts were recorded for this clonotype. The rearrangement links TRBV20-1 to TRBJ2-2; TRBD2 matches at 7 bases. The length of the CDR3 is 15 residues. The germline V gene has CDR1 DFQATT and CDR2 SNEGSKA (reference sequence). V trimming: 2 bases; J trimming: 5 bases; junction bases outside the gene matches: 8. CDR3 protein: CSARPGTTETGELFF. For the CDR3, the DNA is TGCAGTGCTAGACCCGGGACTACGGAAACCGGGGAGCTGTTTTTT.

This clonotype was seen at least ten times. The rearrangement links TRBV5-1 to TRBJ2-3; D might be TRBD2 (5 bases). Germline assignment: CDR1 SGHRS and CDR2 YFSETQ. V was shortened by 5 bases and J by 1 base, with 8 bases between the two germline ends. The CDR3 has 13 amino acids. As DNA, the CDR3 is TGCGCCAGCAGGGCCGGGGGCACAGATACGCAGTATTTT. This translates into CASRAGGTDTQYF.

This clonotype was seen more than once but under ten times. The J gene is TRBJ2-1, the V gene TRBV4-3; TRBD2 aligns across 8 bases. With 0 bases clipped from V and 6 bases from J, the junction kept 10 bases outside the gene matches. In germline, CDR1 is LGHNA, CDR2 YSLEER. The CDR3 covers 17 residues. DNA for the CDR3: TGCGCCAGCAGCCAAGATGTAAGCGGGAGTATTTTCAATGAGCAGTTCTTC. Amino acids: CASSQDVSGSIFNEQFF.

This sequence joins TRBV7-9 and TRBJ2-6, with a possible D match to TRBD1 (6 bases). Germline V gene sequence: CDR1 SEHNR, CDR2 FQNEAQ (reference sequence). Trimming removed 1 base at V and 0 bases at J, with 13 bases between. This CDR3 comprises 18 residues. CDR3 residues: CASSLGRDTYSGANVLTF. CDR3 coding DNA: TGTGCCAGCAGCTTAGGACGGGACACCTACTCTGGGGCCAACGTCCTGACTTTC.

The rearrangement joins TRBV28 to TRBJ1-4; 12 bases match TRBD1. Germline V CDR1 and CDR2: MDHEN, SYDVKM. This CDR3 is built from 19 residues. Unmatched junction bases numbered 10, after V lost 2 bases and J lost 3 bases. The CDR3 bases are TGTGCCAGCAGTTTACCCCTAACGGGACAGGGGGCATCTAATGAAAAACTGTTTTTT. It encodes CASSLPLTGQGASNEKLFF.

This chain joins TRBV30 and TRBJ2-3; D is perhaps TRBD1 or TRBD2 (6 bases each). The CDR3 loop spans 16 amino acids. The germline V gene has CDR1 GTSNPN and CDR2 SVGIG (reference sequence). Trimming left V 1 base short and J 1 base short, with 15 bases between. In nucleotides, the CDR3 is TGTGCCTGGAGTGCCAACGGGGGCCTCGGCACAGATACGCAGTATTTT. Translated: CAWSANGGLGTDTQYF.

This clonotype appeared many times. V and J are TRBV12-3 or TRBV12-4 and TRBJ2-7; no definite D call. The CDR3 length is 12 residues. V lost 3 bases and J 9 bases, leaving 12 bases between the germline ends. CDR3 coding DNA: TGTGCCAGCAGTTTCGGGCTCCCCGGGCAGTACTTC. This translates into CASSFGLPGQYF.

The chain joins TRBV7-6 to TRBJ2-5, with 12 bases that match TRBD2. V lost 5 bases and J lost 1; bases outside the gene matches: 5. There are 16 residues in the CDR3. CDR1 and CDR2 (germline): SGHVS, FNYEAQ. CDR3 region: CASSLPTSGGQETQYF. CDR3 bases: TGTGCCAGCAGCCTACCGACTAGCGGGGGCCAAGAGACCCAGTACTTC.

This clonotype was counted a few times. The chain joins TRBV4-2 to TRBJ2-5; 10 bases line up with TRBD2. Trimming cost V 4 bases and J 5 bases; bases outside gene matches: 7. Germline V gene sequence: CDR1 LGHNA, CDR2 YNFKEQ. The CDR3 is 15 amino acids. The CDR3 DNA reads TGTGCCAGCAGCCCAAGCGGGGGGGCTTTTGAGACCCAGTACTTC. Its translation is CASSPSGGAFETQYF.

The chain employs TRBV15 and TRBJ2-7, with a possible D match to TRBD2 (6 bases). With 0 bases removed from V and 3 bases from J, the gap between germline ends came to 9 bases. This CDR3 contains 14 residues. Per germline, CDR1 LNHNV and CDR2 YYDKDF (reference sequence). CDR3 sequence reads: CATSRDVGGYEQYF. CDR3 in DNA: TGTGCCACCAGCAGAGACGTGGGGGGCTACGAGCAGTACTTC.

Only a few counts were recorded for this clonotype. CDR3 bases: TGCGCCAGCAGCTTGGCCGGGACAGGGGTTTTGAAGACCCAGTACTTC. Translating it yields CASSLAGTGVLKTQYF. The chain recombines TRBV5-1 with TRBJ2-5, with 10 bases aligning to TRBD1. With V trimmed by 0 bases and J by 6 bases, 8 bases remained unmatched. Germline lookup yields CDR1 SGHRS and CDR2 YFSETQ. There are 16 residues in the CDR3.

In its sample, this clonotype was seen a few times. This chain joins TRBV5-4 and TRBJ2-1; TRBD1 agrees at 7 bases. Germline CDR1 and CDR2: SGHNT and YYREEE (reference sequence). The CDR3 runs to 14 residues. Trimming at V came to 5 bases and at J to 8 bases, leaving 10 bases not matched to a gene. CDR3 amino acids: CASSPNTGAYEQFF. In DNA form, the CDR3 reads TGTGCCAGCAGTCCCAATACAGGGGCTTATGAGCAGTTCTTC.

The chain combines TRBV7-7 with TRBJ2-7, with 11 bases aligning to TRBD1. Germline V gene data show CDR1 as SSHAT and CDR2 as FNYEAQ (reference sequence). CDR3 length equals 15 residues. V gave up 3 bases and J gave up 3 bases; unmatched junction bases: 4. The CDR3 spells CASSFGQGAIYEQYF. As DNA, the CDR3 is TGTGCCAGCAGCTTCGGACAGGGGGCTATCTACGAGCAGTACTTC.

This clonotype has a handful of counts. The rearrangement links TRBV7-2 to TRBJ2-7; a possible D gene is TRBD2 (5 bases). The germline CDR1 and CDR2 sequences are SGHTA and FQGNSA. V was trimmed by 5 bases and J by 7 bases, leaving 18 bases between them. This CDR3 is built from 14 residues. Here the CDR3 reads CASSRSASYGEQYF. The CDR3, as DNA: TGTGCCAGCAGCCGATCAGCTAGCTATGGGGAGCAGTACTTC. Variable domain in full (rest from reference TRBV7-2 and TRBJ2-7): GAGVSQSPSNKVTEKGKDVELRCDPISGHTALYWYRQSLGQGLEFLIYFQGNSAPDKSGLPSDRFSAERTGGSVSTLTIQRTQQEDSAVYLCASSRSASYGEQYFGPGTRLTVT.

This clonotype was counted only a few times. The rearrangement uses TRBV6-1 and TRBJ2-7; D unresolved. V gave up 3 bases and J gave up 3 bases, with 12 bases separating them. Germline assignment: CDR1 MNHNS and CDR2 SASEGT. The CDR3 runs to 14 residues. CDR3 nucleotides: TGTGCCAGCAGTGACGTACGACGGAACTACGAGCAGTACTTC. Amino acid sequence: CASSDVRRNYEQYF.